This T cell receptor beta chain was profiled in a study of CD8 T cells in ankylosing spondylitis. This clonotype was detected a few times. The antigen is undetermined. Each CDR3 protein is one row after TCRdb ran MiXCR on the 5' RACE reads. The data hold roughly 180,000 distinct CDR3 sequences, with around 13% observed a single time. With V trimmed by 0 bases and J by 5 bases, 9 bases remained unmatched. The length of the CDR3 is 17 residues. Germline-derived CDR1 and CDR2 are MNHNS and SASEGT. Study observations and caveats: What seemed typical of ankylosing spondylitis blood was a TCR beta motif built from fewer than ten highly homologous variants. A CD8+ phenotype characterized the disease-linked clones, which were relatively rare in peripheral blood. From matched ankylosing spondylitis synovial fluid, disease-linked clones were reportedly recovered at significantly enriched levels.

The TCR was taken from a male donor with ankylosing spondylitis or in good health (not recorded which). The V call is TRBV6-1, the J call TRBJ1-2; TRBD1 agrees at 10 bases. Sequencing used blood, either unsorted or a sorted T cell fraction (not recorded which). The CDR3 DNA sequence: TGTGCCAGCAGTGAAGCTCCCGGGACAGGGGTATATTATGGCTACACCTTC. It yields the protein CASSEAPGTGVYYGYTF.